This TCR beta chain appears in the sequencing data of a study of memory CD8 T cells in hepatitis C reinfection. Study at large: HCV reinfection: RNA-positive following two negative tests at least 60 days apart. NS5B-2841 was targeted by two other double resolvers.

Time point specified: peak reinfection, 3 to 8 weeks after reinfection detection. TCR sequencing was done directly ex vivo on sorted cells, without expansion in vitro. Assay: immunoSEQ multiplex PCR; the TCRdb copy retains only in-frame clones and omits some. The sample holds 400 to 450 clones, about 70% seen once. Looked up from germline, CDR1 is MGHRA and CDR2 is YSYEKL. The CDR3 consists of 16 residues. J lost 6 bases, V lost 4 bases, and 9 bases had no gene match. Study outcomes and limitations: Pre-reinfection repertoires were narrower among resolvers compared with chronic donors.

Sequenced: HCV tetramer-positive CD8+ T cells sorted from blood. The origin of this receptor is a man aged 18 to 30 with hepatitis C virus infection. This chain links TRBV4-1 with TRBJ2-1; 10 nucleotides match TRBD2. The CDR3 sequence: CASSPRTSGEPNEQFF. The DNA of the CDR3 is TGCGCCAGCAGCCCCCGGACTAGCGGTGAACCCAATGAGCAGTTCTTC.